This T cell receptor beta chain was sequenced during a study of shared clonotypes between healthy human individuals (dated by TCRdb to about 2020). A note on the overall study: The cohort included three men and a couple of women between 18 and 49 years of age. For each donor, CD4 naive and CD4 memory were each run on three plates, CD8 naive on two plates, and CD8 memory on one plate. To estimate repertoire size and how much clonotypes are shared between individuals, the study performed deep sequencing of blood TCR repertoires from five healthy adults. To increase sequencing depth and limit assay-specific biases, different laboratories used diverse techniques to prepare libraries and sequence TCR repertoires. Leukapheresis yielded between about 0.8 and 8.9 billion PBMCs per donor.

The CDR3 holds 14 amino acids from the cysteine to the phenylalanine. Of all the DNA, just the CDR3 is kept, 42 bases in frame from base 1. Deletion took 8 bases off V and 5 bases off J, with a span of 19 bases between the germline ends. CDR1 and CDR2 were assigned from the germline V gene (reference sequence) as MNHEY and SMNVEV. Using the deep immunoSEQ assay, TCR CDR3 regions were amplified from genomic DNA by multiplex PCR. Extracted genomic DNA from each cell subset was distributed evenly across all wells of several immunoSEQ 96-well plates, and each plate was treated as a replicate. For sorted subsets, each replicate PCR was loaded with approximately 0.2 ug genomic DNA, equivalent to 25,000 to 35,000 T cell genomes. Purified libraries were quantified with a Qubit 3.0 fluorometer, sized on a Bioanalyzer 2100, and re-quantified with the KAPA Library Quantification kit. Every immunoSEQ 96-well plate was sequenced on a separate single-read 150-cycle Illumina NextSeq 550 flow cell. The source study handled its data this way. Because only junctional sequences without quality scores were contained in the immunoSEQ output, filtering matching that applied to full-length reads could not be performed. Sequences were annotated with PyIR, a Python wrapper for IgBLAST v1.9, using IMGT germline references to assign V/J genes and CDR3. Reads with weak V/J assignments (E-value above 1e-6), missing CDR3, stop codons, out-of-frame junctions, or ambiguous translated residues were removed. V3J clonotypes were defined as sequences sharing an identical inferred V gene, J gene, and CDR3 amino acid sequence. The percentage overlap between two repertoires was calculated by dividing the number of shared unique clonotypes by the size of the smaller repertoire. Richness of each repertoire was evaluated using RTK rarefaction, the Chao1 estimator, and Recon v2.1 estimates of unobserved clonotypes. For all TCRbeta clonotypes obtained by the gDNA method from several donors, generation probabilities were computed with OLGA. In TCRdb, the immuneACCESS table is reduced to in-frame sequences with V and J assigned. These tables do not hold every clone; where another copy was compared, an unresolved V gene accounts for under half, and the others remain unexplained. That table supplies the V and J calls and clone size; D and trimming were determined from the DNA. The sample data list some 1,900,000 clones, and roughly 94% of these were observed just once. More than 0.95% of the sample goes to the ten largest clones.

For the CD8 naive samples, CD45RO-negative cells were positively selected for CCR7, yielding a CD45RA+CCR7+ population from which TemRA cells were excluded. Healthy HIV-negative adults with no recently reported acute infections or vaccinations were included as donors. Every donor was a Caucasian adult living in Nashville, Tennessee, USA. Blood was obtained by leukapheresis, after which PBMCs were separated by Ficoll-Histopaque density gradient centrifugation and cryopreserved in liquid nitrogen vapor phase. Analytical flow cytometry was used to check the purity and quantity of each magnetically sorted T cell population. Genomic DNA was isolated from each sorted fraction and quantified by UV absorbance on a Nanodrop 2000c. Note on this clone: It has no known antigen specificity. Base qualities were left out, and no much larger clone turns up one base away.

The full study reports these points: Around 5.4% of naive CD4, 3% to 3.5% of naive CD8, approximately 2.2% of memory CD4, and around 0.4% of memory CD8 clonotypes were shared across several donors. Even with the large sequencing depth, rarefaction of the sorted-subset datasets indicated that sequencing was incomplete. The genetic and exposure-history diversity represented was limited by the small number of donors. Sampling was restricted to blood, and TCR repertoires in tissues likely differ from the TCR repertoires found in blood. Naive subsets generally had larger estimated clonotype richness than memory subsets. Based on pairwise subsampling, the degree of clonotype sharing among donors was expected to be affected by sequencing depth. Clonotypes shared by all four sorted-subset donors showed higher generation probabilities than non-shared clonotypes.

The TCR comes from a man in his late teens or twenties in good health. The sequence is built from TRBV27 and TRBJ2-7, and the D gene may be TRBD1, 6 bases matching. Material for sequencing was naive CD8+ T cells sorted from blood. In the paper's terms, the cell subset or site label means: CD45RA+CCR7+. The nucleotides are TGTGCCAGCGCGGAAAAGGGGGAGCTCAACGAGCAGTACTTC. The translation is CASAEKGELNEQYF.